These 18 T cell receptor beta chains were sequenced from one sample in a study of cytomegalovirus exposure and HLA in healthy donors. PCR primers comprised 60 Vbeta and 13 Jbeta primers. The table came from immunoSEQ multiplex PCR; TCRdb's copy has only in-frame clones and leaves some out. The sample contains over 100,000 clones, approximately 80% of which appear only once. What was sequenced was PBMCs. The receptors were gathered from a female donor in good health and CMV-seropositive.

The chain is built from TRBV6-1 and TRBJ1-1; D unclear. The germline V gene encodes CDR1 MNHNS and CDR2 SASEGT. Trimming shortened V by 0 bases and J by 6 bases, and 8 bases separated the two germline ends. This CDR3 is 13 amino acids long. CDR3 sequence reads: CASSEALVPEAFF. The CDR3 DNA follows: TGTGCCAGCAGTGAAGCGCTAGTGCCTGAAGCTTTCTTT.

This clone was picked up one time. The chain combines TRBV11-3 with TRBJ2-2; TRBD2 matches at 8 bases. V shed 6 bases, J shed 6 bases, and the junction held 9 bases outside the gene matches. Germline V gene lookup returns CDR1 SGHNT and CDR2 YENEEA. This CDR3 contains 15 residues. Written as DNA, the CDR3 is TGTGCCAGCAGTTTCGGGGGGGCTGAGTCCGGGGAGCTGTTTTTT. Its protein is CASSFGGAESGELFF.

The table lists this clone with a few counts. This chain links TRBV9 with TRBJ2-3; TRBD2 matches 9 bases. V was pared by 0 bases and J by 2 bases, with 4 bases of the junction left unmatched. The V gene's germline CDR1 is SGDLS and CDR2 YYNGEE. CDR3 length: 16 residues. The CDR3 is CASSVDSGRATDTQYF. CDR3 DNA sequence: TGTGCCAGCAGCGTAGATAGCGGGAGAGCCACAGATACGCAGTATTTT. Supplemented by reference TRBV9 and TRBJ2-3, the full variable domain reads DSGVTQTPKHLITATGQRVTLRCSPRSGDLSVYWYQQSLDQGLQFLIQYYNGEERAKGNILERFSAQQFPDLHSELNLSSLELGDSALYFCASSVDSGRATDTQYFGPGTRLTVL.

The rearrangement links TRBV7-7 to TRBJ2-2; TRBD2 is a possible D gene (6 bases). The V end lost 2 bases, the J end lost 6 bases, and 16 bases lay between the germline ends. This CDR3 has 16 amino acids. Germline V CDR1 and CDR2: SSHAT, FNYEAQ (reference sequence). CDR3 DNA: TGTGCCAGCAGCTTAACTCCAGGGAGGATCGCCGGGGAGCTGTTTTTT. It encodes CASSLTPGRIAGELFF.

This clone appeared a few times. V is TRBV7-2 and J is TRBJ2-5, with a tentative D call TRBD2 (5 bases). The CDR3 sequence is 13 residues long. Germline assignment: CDR1 SGHTA and CDR2 FQGNSA. The V gene lost 4 bases and the J gene lost 1 base, with 7 bases spanning the gap. This CDR3 is CASSSGVQETQYF. The CDR3, as DNA: TGTGCCAGCAGCTCCGGGGTCCAAGAGACCCAGTACTTC.

This clone was recorded only once. V gene TRBV2 combines with J gene TRBJ1-2; TRBD1 might be the D (6 bases). This CDR3 region has 14 residues. The V gene lost 4 bases and the J gene lost 4 bases, with 13 bases spanning the gap. The germline V gene has CDR1 SNHLY and CDR2 FYNNEI. The CDR3 sequence is CASSGTGFAYGYTF. The CDR3 DNA reads TGTGCCAGCAGTGGTACAGGGTTCGCCTATGGCTACACCTTC.

The J gene is TRBJ1-3, the V gene TRBV9; D remains ambiguous. This CDR3 region has 14 residues. V lost 0 bases and J 2 bases, leaving 6 bases between the germline ends. Germline assignment: CDR1 SGDLS and CDR2 YYNGEE. The CDR3 reads CASSVDGAGNTIYF. CDR3 DNA sequence: TGTGCCAGCAGCGTAGATGGAGCTGGAAACACCATATATTTT.

The chain uses TRBV2 and TRBJ2-1, with 10 bases lining up with TRBD2. The length of the CDR3 is 15 residues. Germline V gene sequence: CDR1 SNHLY, CDR2 FYNNEI. J was trimmed by 7 bases and V by 8 bases; bases with no gene match: 11. As DNA, the CDR3 is TGTGCCAGCGGGATTCTAGCGGGAGTAGGGAATGAGCAGTTCTTC. Amino acids: CASGILAGVGNEQFF. Full variable domain (outside the CDR3, taken from reference TRBV2 and TRBJ2-1): EPEVTQTPSHQVTQMGQEVILRCVPISNHLYFYWYRQILGQKVEFLVSFYNNEISEKSEIFDDQFSVERPDGSNFTLKIRSTKLEDSAMYFCASGILAGVGNEQFFGPGTRLTVL.

J is TRBJ2-7 and V is TRBV25-1, with 10 nucleotides matching TRBD2. CDR1 MGHDK and CDR2 SYGVNS come from the germline V gene. CDR3 length: 15 amino acids. V was pared by 2 bases and J by 5 bases, with 6 bases of the junction left unmatched. CDR3 nucleotides: TGTGCCAGCAGTGAAGAGAGCGGGAGGGCTAACGAGCAGTACTTC. It yields the protein CASSEESGRANEQYF.

This chain links TRBV9 with TRBJ2-5; 9 positions match TRBD1. Germline V lookup: CDR1 SGDLS, CDR2 YYNGEE. V trimming: 0 bases; J trimming: 0 bases; junction bases outside the gene matches: 3. This CDR3 has 16 amino acids. CDR3 sequence (DNA): TGTGCCAGCAGCGTAGTGTACAGGGGGCACCAAGAGACCCAGTACTTC. It yields the protein CASSVVYRGHQETQYF.

The table lists this clone with a count of one. CDR3 nucleotide sequence: TGTGCCAGCAGTTTATTCGTACGGACCGGGGAGCTGTTTTTT. Translation gives CASSLFVRTGELFF. The rearrangement joins TRBV27 to TRBJ2-2; D unresolved. The V gene lost 1 base and the J gene lost 5 bases, with 8 bases spanning the gap. Germline V gene sequence: CDR1 MNHEY, CDR2 SMNVEV (reference sequence). The CDR3 totals 14 residues.

The V gene is TRBV21-1, the J gene TRBJ2-3; TRBD2 was called by the table and not checked on the DNA. TRBV21-1 is shown as a pseudogene. The CDR3 loop spans 17 amino acids. CDR3 residues: CASSKVASNPYTDTQYF. In nucleotides, the CDR3 is TGTGCCAGCAGCAAAGTAGCTAGCAACCCTTACACAGATACGCAGTATTTT.

V and J are TRBV9 and TRBJ2-5, with TRBD2 identical over 10 bases. After removal of 4 bases from V and 1 base from J, the junction contained 7 bases not matched to a gene. Germline CDR1 reads SGDLS; CDR2 reads YYNGEE. The CDR3 is made up of 16 amino acids. The CDR3 loop is CASSSTSGSFQETQYF. Here the CDR3 DNA reads TGTGCCAGCAGCTCGACTAGCGGGTCATTCCAAGAGACCCAGTACTTC.

The CDR3 nucleotides are TGTGCCAGCAGCCGGGACAGGCGGGTCTACGAGCAGTACTTC. Its translation: CASSRDRRVYEQYF. This chain connects TRBV7-9 to TRBJ2-7, with 8 bases identical to TRBD1. Germline V gives CDR1 SEHNR, CDR2 FQNEAQ (reference sequence). This CDR3 spans 14 amino acids. Unmatched junction bases numbered 6, after V lost 5 bases and J lost 3 bases.

The rearrangement joins TRBV30 to TRBJ1-1, with D possibly being TRBD1 (5 bases). The CDR3 loop spans 13 amino acids. Per the germline V gene, CDR1 is GTSNPN and CDR2 is SVGIG (reference sequence). Trimming took off 3 bases at V and 7 bases at J, with 15 bases between the two ends. The CDR3 nucleotides read TGTGCCTGGAGCCGACAGCTGACAGATGAAGCTTTCTTT. This codes for CAWSRQLTDEAFF. Full variable domain (rest looked up from reference TRBV30 and TRBJ1-1): SQTIHQWPATLVQPVGSPLSLECTVEGTSNPNLYWYRQAAGRGLQLLFYSVGIGQISSEVPQNLSASRPQDRQFILSSKKLLLSDSGFYLCAWSRQLTDEAFFGQGTRLTVV.

The chain links TRBV7-2 to TRBJ2-1; 9 bases agree with TRBD2. Germline CDR1 and CDR2: SGHTA and FQGNSA. V lost 1 base and J lost 8; bases outside the gene matches: 3. The CDR3 extends over 14 amino acids. The CDR3 DNA is TGTGCCAGCAGCTTAGTGGGACTAGCCGATGAGCAGTTCTTC. This sequence encodes CASSLVGLADEQFF.

This rearrangement joins TRBV29-1 to TRBJ2-6; 8 bases align to TRBD1. This CDR3 has 19 amino acids. Germline V gene sequence: CDR1 SQVTM, CDR2 ANQGSEA. With V trimmed by 5 bases and J by 0 bases, 15 bases remained unmatched. The CDR3, as DNA: TGCAGCGTTCCCCCCCAGGACAGGGTCGTGGACTCTGGGGCCAACGTCCTGACTTTC. Its translation: CSVPPQDRVVDSGANVLTF.

This clone was counted a few times. The rearrangement links TRBV6-1 to TRBJ2-1; unclear D gene. The CDR3 spans 12 residues. CDR1 MNHNS and CDR2 SASEGT come from the germline V gene. Trimming shortened V by 6 bases and J by 4 bases, and 7 bases separated the two germline ends. In nucleotides, the CDR3 is TGTGCCAGCAGAGAGTGGTACAATGAGCAGTTCTTC. This translates into CASREWYNEQFF.